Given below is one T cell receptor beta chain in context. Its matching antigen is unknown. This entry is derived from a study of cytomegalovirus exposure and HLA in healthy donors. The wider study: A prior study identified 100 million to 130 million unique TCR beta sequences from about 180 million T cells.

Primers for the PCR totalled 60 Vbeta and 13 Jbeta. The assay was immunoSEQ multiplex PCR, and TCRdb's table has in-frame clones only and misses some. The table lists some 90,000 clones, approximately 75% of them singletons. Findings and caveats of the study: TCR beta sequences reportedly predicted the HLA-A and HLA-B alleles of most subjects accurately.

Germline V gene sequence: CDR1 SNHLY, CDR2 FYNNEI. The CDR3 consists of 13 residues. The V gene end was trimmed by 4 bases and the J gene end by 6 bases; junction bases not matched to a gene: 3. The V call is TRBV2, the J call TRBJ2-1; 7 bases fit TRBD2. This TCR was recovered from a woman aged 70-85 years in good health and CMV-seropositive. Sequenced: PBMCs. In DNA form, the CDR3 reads TGTGCCAGCAGTGGGGGGGGGTCCAATGAGCAGTTCTTC. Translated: CASSGGGSNEQFF.